This TCR beta chain was captured in a study of CD8+ T cells in alopecia areata. This CDR3 region has 13 residues. The V end was cut by 1 base, the J end by 7 bases, with 13 bases between. CDR1 and CDR2 from the germline V gene are SQVTM and ANQGSEA. This clone was counted only a few times. The antigen is not known. The study's findings and limits: Sequences from scalp samples also cover resident alphabeta T cells of normal skin. Higher clonality than in normal scalp was seen in lesional scalp, especially alopecia totalis/universalis. Relative to mice, TCR sharing across patients was less clear, a difference possibly HLA-related.

Extraction and reverse transcription of RNA yielded cDNA as the sequencing template. Data came from immunoSEQ multiplex PCR; TCRdb stores just in-frame clones and leaves some out. The sample yields around 80,000 clones, roughly 51% seen once. This chain connects TRBV29-1 to TRBJ1-1, with TRBD1 as a possible D gene (5 bases). This TCR was recovered from a human donor with alopecia areata. The sequenced sample was NKG2D-high CD8+ T cells sorted from blood. CDR3 coding DNA: TGCAGCGTTGAAGGACAGCCCTGGGGTGAAGCTTTCTTT. Its protein is CSVEGQPWGEAFF. The full variable domain, in which reference TRBV29-1 and TRBJ1-1 provide the parts outside the CDR3, is SAVISQKPSRDICQRGTSLTIQCQVDSQVTMMFWYRQQPGQSLTLIATANQGSEATYESGFVIDKFPISRPNLTFSTLTVSNMSPEDSSIYLCSVEGQPWGEAFFGQGTRLTVV.